Sequencing of this T cell receptor (beta chain) was carried out in a study of T cell clones after liver transplantation. Study information: Post-transplant blood was tracked for graft-donor-reactive T cell clones identified in a pre-transplant mixed lymphocyte reaction. Subjects received no induction therapy and standard immunosuppression until randomization at 12-24 months post-transplant. Tolerant meant at least one year fully off immunosuppression without liver enzymes above twice normal.

The protocol was immunoSEQ multiplex PCR, while the TCRdb copy is restricted to in-frame clones and leaves out a portion. The table shows over a hundred clones, with 45% to 55% occurring only once. Sequencing of dividing CFSE-low cells from the MLR defined alloreactive TCRbeta sequences. Pre-transplant recipient cells responded to graft donor PBMCs, splenocytes, lymph-node cells, or third-party PBMCs. The germline gives CDR1 PRHDT, CDR2 FYEKMQ (reference sequence). J was trimmed by 4 bases and V by 6 bases; bases with no gene match: 9. The CDR3 is 16 amino acids. The table lists this clone with a count of one. What it recognizes is unknown.

The rearrangement uses TRBV13 and TRBJ2-3; TRBD2 aligns across 11 bases. The source material was CD8+ T cells from cultured PBMCs. The receptor was derived from a human patient who received a liver transplant. Among the T cells, some may be from the graft donor. The CDR3 DNA is TGTGCCAGCAGTGCTTCACTAGCGGGGGCGGCAGATACGCAGTATTTT. This translates into CASSASLAGAADTQYF. Full variable domain (rest looked up from reference TRBV13 and TRBJ2-3): AAGVIQSPRHLIKEKRETATLKCYPIPRHDTVYWYQQGPGQDPQFLISFYEKMQSDKGSIPDRFSAQQFSDYHSELNMSSLELGDSALYFCASSASLAGAADTQYFGPGTRLTVL.